The clone carrying this T cell receptor beta chain was counted between two and nine times. Its antigen is not known. The sample comes from a study of post-analysis software for immune sequencing data. Study-wide background: Patients with relapsing-remitting, secondary progressive and progressive-relapsing multiple sclerosis courses were all represented. Overall study findings and caveats: Diversity measured as normalized Chao1 was significantly lower in multiple sclerosis patients than in controls. Higher frequency in patients than in controls was seen for five TRBV segments, with TRBV5-6, TRBV5-1 and TRBV20-1 among them.

CDR3 length equals 13 residues. From germline, CDR1 is SGHAT and CDR2 FQDESV (reference sequence). V was clipped by 5 bases and J by 3 bases, with 8 bases between them. The authors incorporated unique molecular identifiers into the TCR beta cDNA libraries. TCRdb re-derived calls from the PCR reads in MiXCR, one entry per CDR3 protein. The table lists hundreds of thousands of distinct CDR3 sequences, roughly 47% of them singletons, with about 1.8% in the top ten. J is TRBJ1-5 and V is TRBV11-1; D is uncertain. The sequencing input was blood. The source is a girl between 5 and 17 years old with multiple sclerosis. CDR3 in amino acids: CASSQDTNQPQHF. CDR3 DNA sequence: TGTGCCAGCAGCCAAGACACCAATCAGCCCCAGCATTTT.